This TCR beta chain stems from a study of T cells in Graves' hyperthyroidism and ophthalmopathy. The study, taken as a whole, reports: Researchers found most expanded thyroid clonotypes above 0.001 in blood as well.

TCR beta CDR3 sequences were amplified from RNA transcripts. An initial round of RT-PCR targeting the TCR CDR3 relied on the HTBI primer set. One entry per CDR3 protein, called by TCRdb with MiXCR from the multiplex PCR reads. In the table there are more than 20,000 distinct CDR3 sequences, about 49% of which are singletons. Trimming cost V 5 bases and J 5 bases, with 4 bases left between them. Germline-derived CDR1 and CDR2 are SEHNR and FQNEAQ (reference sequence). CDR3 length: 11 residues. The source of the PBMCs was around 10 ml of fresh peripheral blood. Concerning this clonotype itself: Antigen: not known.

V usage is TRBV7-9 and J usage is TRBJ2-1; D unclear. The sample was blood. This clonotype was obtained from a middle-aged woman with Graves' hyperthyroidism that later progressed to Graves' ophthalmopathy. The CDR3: CASSANNEQFF. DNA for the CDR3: TGTGCCAGCAGCGCGAACAATGAGCAGTTCTTC.